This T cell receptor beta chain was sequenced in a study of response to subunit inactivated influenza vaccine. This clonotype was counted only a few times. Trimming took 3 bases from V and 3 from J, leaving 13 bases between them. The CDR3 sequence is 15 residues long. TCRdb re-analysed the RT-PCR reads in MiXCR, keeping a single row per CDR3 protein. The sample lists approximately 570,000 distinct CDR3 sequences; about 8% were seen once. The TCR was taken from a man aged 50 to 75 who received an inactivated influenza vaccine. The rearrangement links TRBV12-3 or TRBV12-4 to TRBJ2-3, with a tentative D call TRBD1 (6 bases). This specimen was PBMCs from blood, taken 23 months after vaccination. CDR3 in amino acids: CASSFSSTGTDTQYF. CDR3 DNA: TGTGCCAGCAGTTTCTCCTCCACAGGGACAGATACGCAGTATTTT.